This T cell receptor (beta chain) was profiled in a study of cytomegalovirus exposure and HLA in healthy donors. Worth noting for this clone: The antigen is not known.

The V gene's germline CDR1 is ENHRY and CDR2 SYGVKD. The CDR3 length is 14 residues. Losses at the gene ends were 4 bases for V and 6 bases for J; bases not matched to a gene: 5. Primers included in the PCR were 60 Vbeta and 13 Jbeta primers. Original processing notes: The count from a later analysis was tens of millions of unique TCR beta chains, about 9.9 million of them shared. Here immunoSEQ multiplex PCR was the method, and the copy in TCRdb shows in-frame clones only, minus some. V and J calls and clone size follow that table, whereas D and trimming were derived from the DNA. Here the sample table reports 40,000 or so clones. Points from the study as a whole: Being productive about 87% or about 30% of the time was typical of most TCR beta V segments in an earlier analysis. A later analysis linked some 17,000 TCR beta sequences to HLA alleles at 0.05 false discovery rate. Per a later analysis, HLA-associated TCR beta chains showed more clonal expansion than other, equally common TCR beta chains.

The sample taken for sequencing was PBMCs. The receptor was isolated from a male donor in good health and CMV-seronegative. V usage is TRBV10-3 and J usage is TRBJ2-4, with 8 nucleotides matching TRBD2. CDR3 bases: TGTGCCATCAGTGGGTACGGGGGGGGAAACATTCAGTACTTC. Translating gives CAISGYGGGNIQYF.